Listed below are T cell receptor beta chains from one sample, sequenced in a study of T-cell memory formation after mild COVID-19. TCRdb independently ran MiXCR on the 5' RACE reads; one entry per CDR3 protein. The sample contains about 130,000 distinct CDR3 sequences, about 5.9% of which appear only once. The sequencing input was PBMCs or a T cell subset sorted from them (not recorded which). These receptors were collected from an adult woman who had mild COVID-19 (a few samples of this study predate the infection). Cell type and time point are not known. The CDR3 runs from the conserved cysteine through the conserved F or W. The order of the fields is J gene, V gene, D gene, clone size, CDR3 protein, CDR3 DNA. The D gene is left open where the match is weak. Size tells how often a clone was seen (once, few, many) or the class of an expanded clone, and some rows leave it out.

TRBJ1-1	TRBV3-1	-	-	CASSQMGLGTDNTEAFF	TGTGCCAGCAGCCAAATGGGATTGGGGACGGATAACACTGAAGCTTTCTTT
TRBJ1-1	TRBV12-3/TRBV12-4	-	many	CASTSPRNTEAFF	TGTGCCAGCACCTCGCCTCGGAACACTGAAGCTTTCTTT
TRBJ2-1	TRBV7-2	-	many	CASSPGMNEQFF	TGTGCCAGCAGCCCTGGGATGAATGAGCAGTTCTTC
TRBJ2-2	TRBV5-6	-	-	CASSLLQGLSNTGELFF	TGTGCCAGCAGCTTATTACAGGGCCTTTCGAACACCGGGGAGCTGTTTTTT
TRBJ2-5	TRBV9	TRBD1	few	CASSQDGQGRETQYF	TGTGCCAGCAGCCAAGACGGACAGGGTAGGGAGACCCAGTACTTC
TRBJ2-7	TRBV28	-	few	CASSPGSSYEQYF	TGTGCCAGCAGCCCCGGGAGCTCCTACGAGCAGTACTTC
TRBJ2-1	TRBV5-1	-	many	CASSFLPGATNEQFF	TGCGCCAGCAGCTTCCTTCCGGGGGCGACCAATGAGCAGTTCTTC
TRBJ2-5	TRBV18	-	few	CASSPPQQETQYF	TGTGCCAGCTCACCGCCACAGCAAGAGACCCAGTACTTC
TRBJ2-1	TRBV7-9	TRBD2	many	CASSSGLYEQFF	TGTGCCAGCAGCTCGGGACTATATGAGCAGTTCTTC
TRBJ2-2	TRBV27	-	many	CASSFAPSGELFF	TGTGCCAGCAGTTTTGCCCCAAGCGGGGAGCTGTTTTTT
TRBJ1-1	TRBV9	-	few	CASSGRGGLEAFF	TGTGCCAGCAGCGGACGGGGGGGGCTAGAAGCTTTCTTT
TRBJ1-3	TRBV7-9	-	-	CASSLAPQGVFSGNTIYF	TGTGCCAGCAGCTTAGCGCCGCAGGGTGTCTTCTCTGGAAACACCATATATTTT
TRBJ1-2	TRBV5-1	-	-	CASSPRTGYYGYTF	TGCGCCAGCAGCCCCCGGACGGGTTACTATGGCTACACCTTC
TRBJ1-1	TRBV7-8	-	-	CASSFRARGPTEAFF	TGTGCCAGCAGCTTCCGGGCTAGGGGTCCAACTGAAGCTTTCTTT
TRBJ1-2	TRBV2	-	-	CASSLLIRDGYTF	TGTGCCAGCAGCCTCCTTATCAGGGATGGCTACACCTTC
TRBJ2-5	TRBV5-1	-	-	CASSGGGVGWRQETQYF	TGCGCCAGCAGCGGCGGGGGCGTAGGATGGCGCCAAGAGACCCAGTACTTC
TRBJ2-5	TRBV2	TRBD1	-	CASSGTGGETQYF	TGTGCCAGCAGTGGCACAGGGGGAGAGACCCAGTACTTC
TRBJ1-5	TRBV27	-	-	CASSRNWEQPQHF	TGTGCCAGCAGCCGGAACTGGGAGCAGCCCCAGCATTTT
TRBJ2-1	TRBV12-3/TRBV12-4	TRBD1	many	CASSRQQGHEQFF	TGTGCCAGCAGCCGTCAACAGGGGCATGAGCAGTTCTTC
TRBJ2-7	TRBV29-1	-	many	CSGGSGRYYEQYF	TGCAGCGGGGGTTCTGGGCGGTACTACGAGCAGTACTTC
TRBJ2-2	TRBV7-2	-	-	CASRRAPRPRVSGELFF	TGTGCCAGCAGACGGGCCCCCCGGCCAAGGGTGTCCGGGGAGCTGTTTTTT
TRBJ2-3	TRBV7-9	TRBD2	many	CASSLGVAGATDTQYF	TGTGCCAGCAGCTTAGGGGTAGCGGGAGCCACAGATACGCAGTATTTT
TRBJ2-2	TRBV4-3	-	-	CASSQDPQSGTGELFF	TGCGCCAGCAGCCAAGACCCACAGTCCGGCACCGGGGAGCTGTTTTTT
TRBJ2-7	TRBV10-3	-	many	CAIGSRDEQYF	TGTGCCATCGGAAGTCGTGACGAGCAGTACTTC
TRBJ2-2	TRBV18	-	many	CASSRDAQGELFF	TGTGCCAGCTCACGGGACGCTCAAGGGGAGCTGTTTTTT
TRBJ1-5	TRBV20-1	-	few	CSARGGPDSYSNQPQHF	TGCAGTGCTAGAGGGGGCCCGGACAGCTATAGCAATCAGCCCCAGCATTTT
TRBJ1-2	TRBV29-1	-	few	CSASRIGGADYGYTF	TGCAGCGCCTCGAGGATTGGGGGCGCTGACTATGGCTACACCTTC
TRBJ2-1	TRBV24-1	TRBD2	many	CATSGGVGSGRDYNEQFF	TGTGCCACCAGTGGGGGGGTTGGTAGCGGGAGAGATTACAATGAGCAGTTCTTC
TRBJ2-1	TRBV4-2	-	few	CASSPKSAEQFF	TGTGCCAGCAGCCCAAAGTCTGCTGAGCAGTTCTTC
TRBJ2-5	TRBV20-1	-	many	CSARDGAKETQYF	TGCAGTGCTAGAGATGGCGCCAAAGAGACCCAGTACTTC
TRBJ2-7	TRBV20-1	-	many	CSADRDGRSYEQYF	TGCAGTGCTGACCGGGACGGAAGATCCTACGAGCAGTACTTC
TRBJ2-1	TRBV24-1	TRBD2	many	CATRAGGRNEQFF	TGTGCCACCAGGGCGGGGGGTCGGAATGAGCAGTTCTTC
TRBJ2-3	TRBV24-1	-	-	CATSAQGIGTDTQYF	TGTGCCACCAGTGCCCAGGGGATCGGAACAGATACGCAGTATTTT
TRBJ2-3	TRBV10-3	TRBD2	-	CAISESASGGYTDTQYF	TGTGCCATCAGTGAGTCGGCTAGCGGGGGGTACACAGATACGCAGTATTTT
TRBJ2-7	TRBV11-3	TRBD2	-	CASSLDRLGAGGYEQYF	TGTGCCAGCAGCTTAGATCGGCTAGGAGCGGGAGGGTACGAGCAGTACTTC
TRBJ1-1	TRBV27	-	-	CASSFRKDTEAFF	TGTGCCAGCAGTTTCCGGAAGGACACTGAAGCTTTCTTT
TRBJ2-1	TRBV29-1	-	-	CSVLEPLNNEQFF	TGCAGCGTTTTGGAACCACTAAACAATGAGCAGTTCTTC
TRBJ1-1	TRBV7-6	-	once	CASSLTLRDTEAFF	TGTGCCAGCAGCTTAACGCTCCGCGACACTGAAGCTTTCTTT
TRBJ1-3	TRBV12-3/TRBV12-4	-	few	CASSSFSGTARNTIYF	TGTGCCAGCAGTTCCTTTTCCGGGACGGCCAGAAACACCATATATTTT
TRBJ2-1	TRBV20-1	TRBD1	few	CSAPGQDYWNEQFF	TGCAGTGCTCCGGGACAGGACTATTGGAATGAGCAGTTCTTC
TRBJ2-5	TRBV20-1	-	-	CSARRGRGGQETQYF	TGCAGTGCTAGGCGGGGGAGGGGGGGCCAAGAGACCCAGTACTTC